Each of the 16 T cell receptor beta chains below was sequenced from the same sample in a study of OX40 agonist ivuxolimab in advanced cancers. Library preparation used the immunoSEQ multiplex PCR assay. TCRdb obtained this table from immuneACCESS and retained in-frame rearrangements with V and J assigned. These tables miss some clones; where compared with another copy, unresolved V genes account for less than half of the shortfall, and the remainder is unexplained. The sample data list around 74,000 clones, and 70% to 90% of these were observed just once. 5% to 6.5% of the sample comes from the top ten. This sample comprised CD4+ or CD8+ T cells sorted from blood, obtained in a trial of the OX40 agonist ivuxolimab. The receptors derive from an adult with an advanced solid tumor such as melanoma, head and neck, liver or kidney cancer.

The J gene is TRBJ1-5, the V gene TRBV18; unclear D gene. The CDR3 spans 13 residues. The V end lost 5 bases, the J end lost 5 bases, and 10 bases lay between the germline ends. Germline CDR1 reads KGHSH; CDR2 reads LQKENI. The CDR3 nucleotides are TGTGCCAGCTCAAGGTCTCGGGATCAGCCCCAGCATTTT. Amino acids: CASSRSRDQPQHF. The complete variable domain, with remaining parts taken from reference TRBV18 and TRBJ1-5, reads NAGVMQNPRHLVRRRGQEARLRCSPMKGHSHVYWYRQLPEEGLKFMVYLQKENIIDESGMPKERFSAEFPKEGPSILRIQQVVRGDSAAYFCASSRSRDQPQHFGDGTRLSIL.

This sequence joins TRBV6-6 and TRBJ1-6, with D possibly matching TRBD1 (5 bases). The V end lost 7 bases, the J end lost 2 bases, and 12 bases lay between the germline ends. The CDR3 spans 15 residues. CDR1 is MNHNY, CDR2 SVGAGI, per germline (reference sequence). The CDR3 here is CASNIQDTYNSPLHF. The CDR3 DNA follows: TGTGCCAGCAACATACAGGACACCTATAATTCACCCCTCCACTTT.

This chain connects TRBV5-1 to TRBJ2-5; D is ambiguous. The closer fit of TRBJ2-7 to the DNA end suggests the J call may be wrong. The CDR3 runs 11 residues. The germline gives CDR1 SGHRS, CDR2 YFSETQ. CDR3 nucleotide sequence: TGCGCCAGCAGTGAGCACGACGAGCAGTACTTC. It is translated as CASSEHDEQYF.

The chain is built from TRBV7-9 and TRBJ2-7; D unresolved. CDR1 and CDR2 (germline): SEHNR, FQNEAQ (reference sequence). This CDR3 comprises 13 residues. Trimming removed 4 bases from V and 3 bases from J, with 10 bases in between. CDR3 sequence (DNA): TGTGCCAGCAGCTCCTCCCCCTACTACGAGCAGTACTTC. It specifies CASSSSPYYEQYF.

This clone was picked up a small number of times. The V and J genes are TRBV6-4 and TRBJ1-1, with 7 bases aligning to TRBD1. CDR1 is MRHNA and CDR2 is SNTAGT in the germline V gene. There are 14 residues in the CDR3. The V and J ends lost 5 bases and 0 bases, in that order; junction bases with no gene match: 3. As DNA, the CDR3 is TGTGCCAGCAGTCCAGGGGGAGTGAACACTGAAGCTTTCTTT. Residues: CASSPGGVNTEAFF.

The gene calls are TRBV6-1 and TRBJ1-2; D gene unclear. This CDR3 is built from 13 residues. V was pared by 3 bases and J by 8 bases, with 13 bases between. Per the germline V gene, CDR1 is MNHNS and CDR2 is SASEGT. The CDR3 loop is CASSDIAPPGYTF. CDR3 in DNA: TGTGCCAGCAGTGATATAGCCCCCCCCGGCTACACCTTC.

The chain employs TRBV9 and TRBJ1-4, with TRBD1 matching over 10 bases. Germline V gene data show CDR1 as SGDLS and CDR2 as YYNGEE. This CDR3 comprises 15 residues. V dropped 4 bases and J dropped 6; count of bases not matched to a gene: 6. CDR3 bases: TGTGCCAGCAGCCCACGACAGGGGGCCGATGAAAAACTGTTTTTT. This codes for CASSPRQGADEKLFF.

The chain has TRBV7-9 and TRBJ1-6; D remains unclear. This CDR3 contains 16 residues. V was cut by 5 bases and J by 7 bases, with 18 bases left in between. The germline V gene encodes CDR1 SEHNR and CDR2 FQNEAQ (reference sequence). The CDR3 DNA reads as TGTGCCAGCAGCCCCGTTTCGTCGGACGGAAATTCACCCCTCCACTTT. Its protein is CASSPVSSDGNSPLHF.

This clone showed up just a few times. The chain recombines TRBV18 with TRBJ2-3; 7 nucleotides agree with TRBD2. The CDR3 runs to 15 residues. Trimming removed 1 base from V and 5 bases from J; junction bases left unmatched: 6. Germline CDR1 KGHSH, CDR2 LQKENI. CDR3 loop: CASSPRGSGKDTQYF. As DNA, the CDR3 is TGTGCCAGCTCACCACGGGGGAGCGGGAAAGATACGCAGTATTTT.

This chain connects TRBV7-2 to TRBJ2-7; D may be TRBD2 (5 bases). Trimming left V 1 base short and J 1 base short, with 8 bases between. The CDR3 consists of 14 residues. CDR1 SGHTA and CDR2 FQGNSA come from the germline V gene. The CDR3 reads CASSLGGRSYEQYF. The CDR3 region has the DNA TGTGCCAGCAGCTTAGGTGGGAGATCCTACGAGCAGTACTTC.

The chain uses TRBV21-1 and TRBJ2-3; TRBD1 is the table's D call and was not checked against the DNA. TRBV21-1 is reported as a pseudogene. The CDR3 is 14 residues long. CDR3 region: CASSKWKPQIPQYF. The DNA of the CDR3 is TGTGCCAGCAGCAAATGGAAGCCACAGATCCCGCAGTATTTT.

In its sample, this clone was seen once. V and J are TRBV6-1 and TRBJ1-5, with a tentative D call TRBD1 (6 bases). The ends were cut back, 4 bases at V and 3 bases at J, with 13 bases in the middle. Germline V gene sequence: CDR1 MNHNS, CDR2 SASEGT. This CDR3 comprises 15 residues. CDR3 bases: TGTGCCAGCAGTGCCGGCAGGGGTCCCAATCAGCCCCAGCATTTT. Translating gives CASSAGRGPNQPQHF.

This chain uses TRBV5-1 with TRBJ2-2; tentatively, D is TRBD2 (6 bases). With 4 bases removed from V and 1 base from J, the gap between germline ends came to 11 bases. Per germline, CDR1 SGHRS and CDR2 YFSETQ. CDR3 size: 15 residues. The CDR3 coding sequence is TGCGCCAGCAGCCTTAGCGGAAAGAACACCGGGGAGCTGTTTTTT. Translated: CASSLSGKNTGELFF.

This chain uses TRBV6-1 with TRBJ1-2; a possible D gene is TRBD1 (5 bases). Germline loops: CDR1 MNHNS, CDR2 SASEGT. Trimming stripped 3 bases from V and 2 bases from J, with 7 bases between. This CDR3 is built from 13 residues. The CDR3 coding sequence is TGTGCCAGCAGTGAGGGGGACAACTATGGCTACACCTTC. As protein: CASSEGDNYGYTF.

V and J are TRBV27 and TRBJ1-2; D may be TRBD1 (5 bases). Germline CDR1 MNHEY, CDR2 SMNVEV (reference sequence). The V gene lost 3 bases and the J gene lost 0 bases, with 11 bases spanning the gap. The CDR3 runs 15 residues. CDR3 sequence (DNA): TGTGCCAGCAGTTTGGGGCTTTACCCTAACTATGGCTACACCTTC. Its protein product is CASSLGLYPNYGYTF.

The DNA for the CDR3 is TGTGCCAGCAGCCCGGGGGGGAACACTGAAGCTTTCTTT. It encodes CASSPGGNTEAFF. This chain links TRBV7-3 with TRBJ1-1, with D perhaps TRBD1 (5 bases). Germline V gene sequence: CDR1 SGHTA, CDR2 FQGTGA. This CDR3 comprises 13 residues. Trimming shortened V by 5 bases and J by 1 base, and 8 bases separated the two germline ends.